Sequencing of this T cell receptor (beta chain) was carried out in a study of tumor-infiltrating lymphocytes in primary liver carcinoma. Study information: The patient group consisted of men and women aged 30 to 69 years.

Study-level findings and limits: Relative to tumor region pairs, the tumor-adjacent and tumor-blood pairs showed overlap that was lower.

A constant-region primer served to make TCR beta cDNA from about 500 ng total RNA. Libraries covering TCR beta were generated through three nested multiplex PCR rounds (using a slightly modified ARM-PCR). The two initial PCR rounds, ten to eleven cycles each, used TRBV1-TRBV30 forward and C-beta reverse primers. TCRdb re-called the multiplex PCR reads with MiXCR, one entry per CDR3 protein. This sample has approximately 300,000 distinct CDR3 sequences, with 65% found just once. Worth noting for this clonotype: Antigen: not known.

Unsorted whole blood yielded blood RNA, and germline DNA was extracted as well. Those patients suffered from chronic HBV infection and were treatment-naive. The collection of about 4 milliliters of peripheral blood preceded surgery. V lost 10 bases to trimming and J lost 8 bases; unmatched junction nucleotides: 15. The CDR3 consists of 14 residues. CDR1 and CDR2 (germline): MDHEN, SYDVKM. The sequence derives from a man in his forties or fifties with primary liver carcinoma and hepatitis B virus infection. Sequencing was performed on peripheral blood. The J gene is TRBJ1-2, the V gene TRBV28; 8 bases agree with TRBD1. The CDR3 nucleotides read TGTGCCAATTGTCCGGGACAGGCCAAGCCCGGCTACACCTTC. Translating gives CANCPGQAKPGYTF.